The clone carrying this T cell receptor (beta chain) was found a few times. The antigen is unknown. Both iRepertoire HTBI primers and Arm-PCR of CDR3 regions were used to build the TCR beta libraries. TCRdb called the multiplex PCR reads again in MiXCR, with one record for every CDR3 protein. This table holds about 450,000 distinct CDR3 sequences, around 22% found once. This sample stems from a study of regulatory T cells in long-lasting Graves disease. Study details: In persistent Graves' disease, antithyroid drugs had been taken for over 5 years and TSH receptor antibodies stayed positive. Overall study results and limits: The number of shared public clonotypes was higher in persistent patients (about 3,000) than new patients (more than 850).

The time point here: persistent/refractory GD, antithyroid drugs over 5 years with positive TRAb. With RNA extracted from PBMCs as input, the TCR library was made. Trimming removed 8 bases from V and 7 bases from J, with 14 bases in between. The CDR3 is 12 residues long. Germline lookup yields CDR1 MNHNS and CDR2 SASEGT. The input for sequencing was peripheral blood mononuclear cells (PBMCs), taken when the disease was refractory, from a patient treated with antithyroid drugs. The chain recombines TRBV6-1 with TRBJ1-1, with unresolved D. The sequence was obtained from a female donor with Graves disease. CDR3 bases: TGTGCCAGCGATAAAAAGAAAGGTGAAGCTTTCTTT. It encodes CASDKKKGEAFF.